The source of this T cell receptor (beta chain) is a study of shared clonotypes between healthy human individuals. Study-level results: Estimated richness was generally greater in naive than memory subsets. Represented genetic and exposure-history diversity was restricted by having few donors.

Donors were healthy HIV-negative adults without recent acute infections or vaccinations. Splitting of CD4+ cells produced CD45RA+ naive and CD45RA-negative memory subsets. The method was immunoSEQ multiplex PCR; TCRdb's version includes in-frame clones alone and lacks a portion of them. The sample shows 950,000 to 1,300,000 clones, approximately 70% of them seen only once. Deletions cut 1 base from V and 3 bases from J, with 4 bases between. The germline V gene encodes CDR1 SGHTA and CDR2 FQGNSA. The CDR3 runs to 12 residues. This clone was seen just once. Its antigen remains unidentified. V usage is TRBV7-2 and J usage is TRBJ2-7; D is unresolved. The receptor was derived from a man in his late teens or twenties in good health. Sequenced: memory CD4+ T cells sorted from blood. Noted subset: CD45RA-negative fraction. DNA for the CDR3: TGTGCCAGCAGCTTAGGACGCTACGAGCAGTACTTC. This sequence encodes CASSLGRYEQYF.